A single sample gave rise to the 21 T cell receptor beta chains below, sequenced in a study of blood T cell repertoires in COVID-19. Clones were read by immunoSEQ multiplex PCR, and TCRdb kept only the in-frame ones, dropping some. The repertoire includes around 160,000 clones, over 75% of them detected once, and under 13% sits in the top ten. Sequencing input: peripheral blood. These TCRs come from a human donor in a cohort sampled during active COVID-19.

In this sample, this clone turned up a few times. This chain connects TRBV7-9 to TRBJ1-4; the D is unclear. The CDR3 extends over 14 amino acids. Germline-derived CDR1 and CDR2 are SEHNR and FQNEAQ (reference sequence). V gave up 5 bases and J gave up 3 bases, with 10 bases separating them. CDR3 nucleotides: TGTGCCAGCAGCCCGCAGTTTTCTAATGAAAAACTGTTTTTT. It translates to CASSPQFSNEKLFF.

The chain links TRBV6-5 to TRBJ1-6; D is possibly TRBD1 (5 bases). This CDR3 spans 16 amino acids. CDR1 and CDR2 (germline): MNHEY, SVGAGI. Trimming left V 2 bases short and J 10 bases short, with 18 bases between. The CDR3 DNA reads TGTGCCAGCAGTTACCTAGCGAGAGGGACTGGGTCACCCCTCCACTTT. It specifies CASSYLARGTGSPLHF.

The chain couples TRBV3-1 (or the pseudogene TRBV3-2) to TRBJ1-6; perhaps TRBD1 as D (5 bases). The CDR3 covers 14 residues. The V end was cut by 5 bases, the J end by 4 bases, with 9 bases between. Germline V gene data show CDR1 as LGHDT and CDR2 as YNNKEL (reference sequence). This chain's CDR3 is CASSSQAYNSPLHF. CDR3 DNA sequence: TGTGCCAGCAGCTCACAGGCGTATAATTCACCCCTCCACTTT.

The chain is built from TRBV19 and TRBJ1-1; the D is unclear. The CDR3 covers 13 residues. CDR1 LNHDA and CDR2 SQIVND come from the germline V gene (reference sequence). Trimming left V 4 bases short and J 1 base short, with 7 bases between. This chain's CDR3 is CASSTYRNTEAFF. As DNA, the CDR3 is TGTGCCAGTAGTACTTACAGGAACACTGAAGCTTTCTTT. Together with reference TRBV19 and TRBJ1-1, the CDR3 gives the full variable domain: DGGITQSPKYLFRKEGQNVTLSCEQNLNHDAMYWYRQDPGQGLRLIYYSQIVNDFQKGDIAEGYSVSREKKESFPLTVTSAQKNPTAFYLCASSTYRNTEAFFGQGTRLTVV.

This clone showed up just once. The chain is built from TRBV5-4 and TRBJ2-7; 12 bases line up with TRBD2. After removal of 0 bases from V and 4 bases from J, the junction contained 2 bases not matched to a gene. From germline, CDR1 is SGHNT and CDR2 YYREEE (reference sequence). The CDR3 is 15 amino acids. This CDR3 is CASSLGLAGGYEQYF. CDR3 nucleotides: TGTGCCAGCAGCTTGGGGCTAGCGGGGGGGTACGAGCAGTACTTC.

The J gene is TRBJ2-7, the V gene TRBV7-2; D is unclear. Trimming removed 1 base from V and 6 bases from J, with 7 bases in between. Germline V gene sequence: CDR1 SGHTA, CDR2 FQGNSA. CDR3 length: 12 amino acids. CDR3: CASSLDIFEQYF. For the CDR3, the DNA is TGTGCCAGCAGCTTAGATATCTTCGAGCAGTACTTC.

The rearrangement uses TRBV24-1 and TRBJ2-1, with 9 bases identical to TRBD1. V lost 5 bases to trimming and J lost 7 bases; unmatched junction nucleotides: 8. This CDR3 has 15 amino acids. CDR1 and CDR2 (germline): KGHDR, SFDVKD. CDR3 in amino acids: CATSVLTGGGNEQFF. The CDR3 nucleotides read TGTGCCACCAGTGTCTTGACAGGGGGAGGTAATGAGCAGTTCTTC.

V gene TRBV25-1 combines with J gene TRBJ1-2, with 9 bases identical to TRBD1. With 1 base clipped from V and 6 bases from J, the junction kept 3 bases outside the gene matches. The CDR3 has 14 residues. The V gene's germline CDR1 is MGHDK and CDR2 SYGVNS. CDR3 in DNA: TGTGCCAGCAGTGAATTTACAGGGGGCCATGGCTACACCTTC. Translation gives CASSEFTGGHGYTF.

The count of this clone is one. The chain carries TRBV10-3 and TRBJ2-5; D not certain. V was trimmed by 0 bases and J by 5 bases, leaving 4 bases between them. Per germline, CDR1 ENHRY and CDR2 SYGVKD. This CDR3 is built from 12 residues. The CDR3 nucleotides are TGTGCCATCAGTGAGTCGAGGGAGACCCAGTACTTC. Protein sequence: CAISESRETQYF.

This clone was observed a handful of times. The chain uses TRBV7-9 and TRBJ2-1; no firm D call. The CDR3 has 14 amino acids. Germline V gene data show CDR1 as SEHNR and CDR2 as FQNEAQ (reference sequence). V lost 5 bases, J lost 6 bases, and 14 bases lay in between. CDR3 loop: CASSLLVVANEQFF. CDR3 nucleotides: TGTGCCAGCAGCCTACTGGTGGTAGCCAATGAGCAGTTCTTC.

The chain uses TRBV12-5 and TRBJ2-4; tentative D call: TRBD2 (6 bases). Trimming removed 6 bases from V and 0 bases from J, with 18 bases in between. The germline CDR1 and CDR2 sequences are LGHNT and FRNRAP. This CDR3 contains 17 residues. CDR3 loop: CASGAAAGTLAKNIQYF. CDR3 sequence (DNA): TGTGCTAGTGGCGCCGCCGCCGGGACTCTAGCCAAAAACATTCAGTACTTC. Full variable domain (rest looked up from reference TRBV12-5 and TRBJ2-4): DARVTQTPRHKVTEMGQEVTMRCQPILGHNTVFWYRQTMMQGLELLAYFRNRAPLDDSGMPKDRFSAEMPDATLATLKIQPSEPRDSAVYFCASGAAAGTLAKNIQYFGAGTRLSVL.

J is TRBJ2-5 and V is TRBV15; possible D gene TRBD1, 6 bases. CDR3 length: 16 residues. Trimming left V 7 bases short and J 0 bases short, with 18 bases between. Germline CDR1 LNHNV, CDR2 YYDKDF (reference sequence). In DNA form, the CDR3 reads TGTGCCACCACCAGGGGTGGGGCTGGGGACCAAGAGACCCAGTACTTC. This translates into CATTRGGAGDQETQYF.

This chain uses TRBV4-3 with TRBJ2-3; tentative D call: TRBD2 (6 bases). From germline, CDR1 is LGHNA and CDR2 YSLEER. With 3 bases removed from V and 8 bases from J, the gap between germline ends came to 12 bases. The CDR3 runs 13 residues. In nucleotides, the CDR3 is TGCGCCAGCAGCCAGAACCCGGAGGGTACGCAGTATTTT. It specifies CASSQNPEGTQYF.

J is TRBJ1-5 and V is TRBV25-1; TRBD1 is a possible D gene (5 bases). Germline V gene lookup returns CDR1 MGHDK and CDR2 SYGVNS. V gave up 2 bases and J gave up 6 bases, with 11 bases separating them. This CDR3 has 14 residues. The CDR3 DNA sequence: TGTGCCAGCAGTGAACGGGGGGGTAGTCAGCCCCAGCATTTT. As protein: CASSERGGSQPQHF. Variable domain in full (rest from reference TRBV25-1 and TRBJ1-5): EADIYQTPRYLVIGTGKKITLECSQTMGHDKMYWYQQDPGMELHLIHYSYGVNSTEKGDLSSESTVSRIRTEHFPLTLESARPSHTSQYLCASSERGGSQPQHFGDGTRLSIL.

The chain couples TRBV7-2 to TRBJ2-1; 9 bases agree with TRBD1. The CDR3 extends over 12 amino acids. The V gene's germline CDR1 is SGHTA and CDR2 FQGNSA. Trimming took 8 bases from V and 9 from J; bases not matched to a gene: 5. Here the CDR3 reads CASGQGMGEQFF. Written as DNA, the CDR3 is TGTGCCAGCGGACAGGGGATGGGTGAGCAGTTCTTC.

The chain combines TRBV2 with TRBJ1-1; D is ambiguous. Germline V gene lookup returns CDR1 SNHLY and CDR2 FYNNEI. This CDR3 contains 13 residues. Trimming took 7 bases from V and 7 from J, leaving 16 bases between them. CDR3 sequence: CASTRSMGNEAFF. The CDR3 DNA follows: TGTGCCAGCACAAGAAGTATGGGCAATGAAGCTTTCTTT.

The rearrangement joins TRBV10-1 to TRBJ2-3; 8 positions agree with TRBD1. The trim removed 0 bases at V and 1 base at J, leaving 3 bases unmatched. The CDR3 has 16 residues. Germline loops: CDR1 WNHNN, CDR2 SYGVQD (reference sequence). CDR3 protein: CASSESPGQGTDTQYF. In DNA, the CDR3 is TGCGCCAGCAGTGAGTCGCCGGGACAGGGCACAGATACGCAGTATTTT.

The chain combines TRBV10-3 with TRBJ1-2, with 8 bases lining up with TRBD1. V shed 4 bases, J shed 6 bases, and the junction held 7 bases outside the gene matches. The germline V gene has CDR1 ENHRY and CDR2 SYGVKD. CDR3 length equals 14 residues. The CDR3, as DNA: TGTGCCATCAGTGCGGACAGGGAAGGGAATGGCTACACCTTC. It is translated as CAISADREGNGYTF.

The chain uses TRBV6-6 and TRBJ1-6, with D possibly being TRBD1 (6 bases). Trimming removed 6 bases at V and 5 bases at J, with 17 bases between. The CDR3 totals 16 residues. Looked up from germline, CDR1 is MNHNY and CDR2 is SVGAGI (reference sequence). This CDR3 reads CASRDGGQRNNSPLHF. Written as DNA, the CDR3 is TGTGCCAGCAGGGACGGTGGACAGCGAAATAATTCACCCCTCCACTTT.

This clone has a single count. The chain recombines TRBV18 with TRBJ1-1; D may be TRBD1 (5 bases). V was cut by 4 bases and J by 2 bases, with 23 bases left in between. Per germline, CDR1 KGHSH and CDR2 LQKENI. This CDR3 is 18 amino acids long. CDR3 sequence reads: CASSRSLVAGRGNTEAFF. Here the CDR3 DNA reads TGTGCCAGCTCACGTTCGCTTGTGGCAGGGCGGGGTAACACTGAAGCTTTCTTT.

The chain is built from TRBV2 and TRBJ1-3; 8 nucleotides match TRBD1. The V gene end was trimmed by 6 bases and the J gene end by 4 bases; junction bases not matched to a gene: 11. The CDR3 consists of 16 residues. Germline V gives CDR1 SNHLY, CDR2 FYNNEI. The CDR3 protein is CASSGGQGIRGNTIYF. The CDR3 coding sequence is TGTGCCAGCAGCGGAGGACAGGGTATAAGGGGAAACACCATATATTTT.